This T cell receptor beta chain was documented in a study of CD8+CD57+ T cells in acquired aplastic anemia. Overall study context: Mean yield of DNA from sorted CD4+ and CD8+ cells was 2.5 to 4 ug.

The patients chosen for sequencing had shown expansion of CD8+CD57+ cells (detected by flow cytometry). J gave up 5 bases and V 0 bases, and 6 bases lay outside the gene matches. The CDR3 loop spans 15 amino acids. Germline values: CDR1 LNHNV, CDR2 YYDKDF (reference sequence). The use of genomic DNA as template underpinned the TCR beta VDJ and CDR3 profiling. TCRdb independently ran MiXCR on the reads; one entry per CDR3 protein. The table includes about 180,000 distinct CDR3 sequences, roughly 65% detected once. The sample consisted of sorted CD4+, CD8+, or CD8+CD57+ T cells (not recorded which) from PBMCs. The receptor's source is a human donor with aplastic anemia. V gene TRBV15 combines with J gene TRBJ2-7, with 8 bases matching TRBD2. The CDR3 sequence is CATSRETGGPDEQYF. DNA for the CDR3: TGTGCCACCAGCAGAGAAACGGGAGGGCCGGACGAGCAGTACTTC.